This T cell receptor (beta chain) is drawn from a study of blood T cell repertoires in COVID-19. Repertoires were generated with immunoSEQ multiplex PCR, while TCRdb's copy carries only in-frame clones and drops some. The sample comprises over 400,000 clones, roughly 88% of which are singletons, and around 1.4% rests with the top ten. From germline, CDR1 is SGHRS and CDR2 YFSETQ. This CDR3 has 14 residues. V lost 1 base to trimming and J lost 0 bases, with 5 bases between them. The TCR sequence derives from a woman in her twenties or thirties with active or convalescent COVID-19. Input material: peripheral blood. The chain joins TRBV5-1 to TRBJ2-1; the D is unclear. CDR3 in DNA: TGCGCCAGCAGCTTGACAAGCTCCTACAATGAGCAGTTCTTC. Translated: CASSLTSSYNEQFF.